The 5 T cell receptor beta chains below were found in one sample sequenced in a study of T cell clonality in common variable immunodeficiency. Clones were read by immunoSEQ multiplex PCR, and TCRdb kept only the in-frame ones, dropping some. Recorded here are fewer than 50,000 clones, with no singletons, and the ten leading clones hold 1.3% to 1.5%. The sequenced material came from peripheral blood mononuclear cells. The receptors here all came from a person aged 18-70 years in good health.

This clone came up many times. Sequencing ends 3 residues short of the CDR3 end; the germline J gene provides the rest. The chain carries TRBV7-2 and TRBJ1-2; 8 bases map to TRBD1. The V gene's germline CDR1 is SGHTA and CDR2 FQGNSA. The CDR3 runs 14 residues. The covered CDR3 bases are TGTGCCAGCAGCTTCGACAGGGGTGAGGACGGC. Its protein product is CASSFDRGEDG. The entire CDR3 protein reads CASSFDRGEDGYTF.

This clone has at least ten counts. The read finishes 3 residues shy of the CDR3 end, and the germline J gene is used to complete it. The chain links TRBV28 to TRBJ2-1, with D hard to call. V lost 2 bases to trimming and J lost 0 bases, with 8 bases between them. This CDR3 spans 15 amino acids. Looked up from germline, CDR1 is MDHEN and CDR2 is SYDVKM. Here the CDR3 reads CASSLERGSYNEQFF. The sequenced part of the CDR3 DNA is TGTGCCAGCAGTTTAGAGCGCGGCTCCTACAATGAG.

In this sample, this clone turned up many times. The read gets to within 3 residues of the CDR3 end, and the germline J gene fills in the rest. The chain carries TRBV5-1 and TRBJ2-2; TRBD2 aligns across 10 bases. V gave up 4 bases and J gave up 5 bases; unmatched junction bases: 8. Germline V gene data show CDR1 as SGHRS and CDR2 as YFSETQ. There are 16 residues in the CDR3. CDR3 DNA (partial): TGCGCCAGCAGCCCCCCCCTAGCGGGAGAAACCGGGGAG. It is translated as CASSPPLAGETGE. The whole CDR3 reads CASSPPLAGETGELFF.

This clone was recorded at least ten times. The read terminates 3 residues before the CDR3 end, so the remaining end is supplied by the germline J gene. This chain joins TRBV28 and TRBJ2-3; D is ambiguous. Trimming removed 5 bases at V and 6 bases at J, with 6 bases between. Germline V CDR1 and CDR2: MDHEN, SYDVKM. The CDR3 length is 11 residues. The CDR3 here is CASSPLDTQYF. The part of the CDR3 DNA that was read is TGTGCCAGCAGTCCTCTGGATACG.

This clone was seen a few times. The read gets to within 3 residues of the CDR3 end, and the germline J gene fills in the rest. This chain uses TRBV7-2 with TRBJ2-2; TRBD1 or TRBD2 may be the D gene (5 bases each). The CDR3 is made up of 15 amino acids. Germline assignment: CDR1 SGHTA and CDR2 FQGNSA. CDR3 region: CASSLKGQGASPLFF. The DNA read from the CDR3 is TGTGCCAGCAGCTTAAAAGGGCAGGGAGCCTCACCG.